This T cell receptor beta chain comes out of a study of shared clonotypes between healthy human individuals. Whole-study context: Aged between 18 and 49, the donors were two women and three men.

Per the germline V gene, CDR1 is SGHAT and CDR2 is FQNNGV. Trimming left V 0 bases short and J 3 bases short, with 4 bases between. This CDR3 is 13 amino acids long. Libraries were prepared by immunoSEQ multiplex PCR; TCRdb keeps only in-frame clonotypes and omits some of them. Counted here are roughly 1,600,000 clones, approximately 98.5% occurring once; the ten biggest clones make up about 0.35%. Partitioning of CD4+ cells yielded a CD45RA+ naive subset and a CD45RA-negative memory subset. As to this clone: The antigen is not known. This specimen includes other DNA sequences encoding the same CDR3.

Study findings and constraints: Naive CD4 clonotypes overlapped across a handful of donors at approximately 5.5%.

The V and J genes are TRBV11-2 and TRBJ2-3; D call uncertain. The sample taken for sequencing was naive CD4+ T cells sorted from blood. As to subset: CD45RA+ positively selected. This clonotype was obtained from a man aged 25 to 45 in good health. The CDR3 sequence is CASSLDRTDTQYF. The DNA for the CDR3 is TGTGCCAGCAGCTTAGATCGAACAGATACGCAGTATTTT.